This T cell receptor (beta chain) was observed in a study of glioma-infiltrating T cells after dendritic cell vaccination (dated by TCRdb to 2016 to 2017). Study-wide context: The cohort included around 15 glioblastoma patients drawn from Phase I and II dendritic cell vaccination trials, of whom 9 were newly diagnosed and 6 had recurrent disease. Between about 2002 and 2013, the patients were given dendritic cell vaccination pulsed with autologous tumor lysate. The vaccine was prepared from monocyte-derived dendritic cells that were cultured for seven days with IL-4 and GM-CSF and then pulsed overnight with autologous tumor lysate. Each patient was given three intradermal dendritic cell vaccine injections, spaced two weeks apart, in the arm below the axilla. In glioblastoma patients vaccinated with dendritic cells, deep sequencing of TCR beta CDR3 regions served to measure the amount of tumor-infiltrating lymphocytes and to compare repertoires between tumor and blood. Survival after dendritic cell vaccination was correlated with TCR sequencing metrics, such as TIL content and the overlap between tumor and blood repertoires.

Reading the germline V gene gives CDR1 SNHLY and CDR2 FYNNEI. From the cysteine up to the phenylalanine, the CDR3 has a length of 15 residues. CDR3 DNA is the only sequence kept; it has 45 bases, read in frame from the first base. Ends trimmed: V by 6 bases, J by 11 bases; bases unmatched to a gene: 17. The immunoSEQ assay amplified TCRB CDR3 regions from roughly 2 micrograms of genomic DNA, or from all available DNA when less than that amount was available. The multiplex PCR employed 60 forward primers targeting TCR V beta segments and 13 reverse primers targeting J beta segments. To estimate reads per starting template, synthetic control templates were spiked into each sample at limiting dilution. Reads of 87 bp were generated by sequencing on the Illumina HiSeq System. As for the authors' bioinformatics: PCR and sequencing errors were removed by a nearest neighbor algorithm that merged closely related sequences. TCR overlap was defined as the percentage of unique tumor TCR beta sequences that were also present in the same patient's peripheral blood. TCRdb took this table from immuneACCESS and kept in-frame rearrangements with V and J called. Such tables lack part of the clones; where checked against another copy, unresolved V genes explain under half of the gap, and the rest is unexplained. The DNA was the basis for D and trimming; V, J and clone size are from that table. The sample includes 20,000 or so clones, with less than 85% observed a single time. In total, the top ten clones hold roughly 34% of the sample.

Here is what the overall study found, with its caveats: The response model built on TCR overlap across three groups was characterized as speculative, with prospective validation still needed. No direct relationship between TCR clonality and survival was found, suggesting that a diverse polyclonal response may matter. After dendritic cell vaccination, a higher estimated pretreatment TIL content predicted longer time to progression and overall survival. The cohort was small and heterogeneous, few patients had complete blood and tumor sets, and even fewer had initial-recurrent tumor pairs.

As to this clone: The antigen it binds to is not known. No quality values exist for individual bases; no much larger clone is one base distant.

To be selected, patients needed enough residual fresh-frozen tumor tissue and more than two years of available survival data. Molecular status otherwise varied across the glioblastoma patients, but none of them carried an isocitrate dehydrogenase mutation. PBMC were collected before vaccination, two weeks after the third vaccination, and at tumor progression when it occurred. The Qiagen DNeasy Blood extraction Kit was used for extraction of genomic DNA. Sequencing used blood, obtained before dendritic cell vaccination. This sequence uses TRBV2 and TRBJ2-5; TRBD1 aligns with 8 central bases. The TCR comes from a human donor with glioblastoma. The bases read TGTGCCAGCAGGGAAACTGACAGGGGTACGGGGGAGCAGTACTTC. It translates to CASRETDRGTGEQYF.